What follows are 10 T cell receptor beta chains derived from one specimen sequenced in a study of type 1 and type 2 diabetes patients. The PCR template was genomic DNA. A primer set of 30 forward and 13 reverse primers amplified the CDR3. Using its own MiXCR run on the multiplex PCR reads, TCRdb lists one record per CDR3 protein. The sample includes fewer than 300,000 distinct CDR3 sequences, around 47% of them seen just once. Specimen: peripheral blood mononuclear cells (PBMCs). The receptor set was obtained from a man between 18 and 29 years old with type 2 diabetes.

V and J are TRBV12-3 or TRBV12-4 and TRBJ2-7; 7 bases align to TRBD1. This CDR3 has 12 residues. V was pared by 6 bases and J by 3 bases, with 2 bases of the junction left unmatched. As DNA, the CDR3 is TGTGCCAGCAGGGACAGGAACTACGAGCAGTACTTC. Translated, it gives CASRDRNYEQYF.

The chain couples TRBV12-3 or TRBV12-4 to TRBJ2-7; 8 nucleotides agree with TRBD2. The CDR3 length is 16 residues. V was clipped by 2 bases and J by 7 bases; unmatched bases: 13. CDR3 DNA: TGTGCCAGCAGTTTATTGCCTAGCGGGTCCGGCTTGGAGCAGTACTTC. Protein product: CASSLLPSGSGLEQYF.

This clonotype turned up a few times. The chain has TRBV7-9 and TRBJ2-6; D possibly corresponds to TRBD1 (6 bases). V gave up 2 bases and J gave up 0 bases, with 14 bases separating them. The CDR3 sequence is 18 residues long. Looked up from germline, CDR1 is SEHNR and CDR2 is FQNEAQ (reference sequence). The CDR3 coding sequence is TGTGCCAGCAGCTTACTGGCAGGGGCAACCTCTGGGGCCAACGTCCTGACTTTC. It specifies CASSLLAGATSGANVLTF.

The rearrangement links TRBV12-3 or TRBV12-4 to TRBJ1-2; D perhaps matches TRBD1 (5 bases). The length of the CDR3 is 15 residues. The V end lost 4 bases, the J end lost 1 base, and 13 bases lay between the germline ends. This chain's CDR3 is CASSSAGALNYGYTF. DNA for the CDR3: TGTGCCAGCAGTTCGGCCGGGGCCCTTAACTATGGCTACACCTTC.

The chain has TRBV2 and TRBJ1-5, with D possibly TRBD1 on 5 matching bases. The CDR3 loop spans 16 amino acids. The germline gives CDR1 SNHLY, CDR2 FYNNEI. The germline V and J ends were trimmed by 6 bases and 1 base, with 16 bases remaining between them. This CDR3 is CASRPGLGMSNQPQHF. In nucleotides, the CDR3 is TGTGCCAGCAGGCCGGGGCTGGGTATGAGCAATCAGCCCCAGCATTTT. Based on the CDR3 plus reference TRBV2 and TRBJ1-5, the full variable domain is EPEVTQTPSHQVTQMGQEVILRCVPISNHLYFYWYRQILGQKVEFLVSFYNNEISEKSEIFDDQFSVERPDGSNFTLKIRSTKLEDSAMYFCASRPGLGMSNQPQHFGDGTRLSIL.

Concerning this clonotype: Possible read error: a much larger clone is one base away. The rearrangement joins TRBV15 to TRBJ2-7; 8 nucleotides align to TRBD1. CDR3 length: 17 amino acids. Germline lookup yields CDR1 LNHNV and CDR2 YYDKDF (reference sequence). The CDR3 region has the DNA TGTGCCACCAGCAGGTACCTCCCAGGACAGGGTCTTTACGAGCGGTACTTC. It yields the protein CATSRYLPGQGLYERYF.

J is TRBJ1-5 and V is TRBV2, with D tentatively TRBD1 (5 bases). Between the trimmed V and J ends, which lost 6 bases and 1 base, there was a span of 13 bases. CDR3 length: 15 amino acids. Germline V gene sequence: CDR1 SNHLY, CDR2 FYNNEI. For the CDR3, the DNA is TGTGCCAGCAGGGTCGGGGGTGGCAGCAATCAGCCCCAGCATTTT. It translates to CASRVGGGSNQPQHF. Filled out from reference TRBV2 and TRBJ1-5, the complete variable domain reads EPEVTQTPSHQVTQMGQEVILRCVPISNHLYFYWYRQILGQKVEFLVSFYNNEISEKSEIFDDQFSVERPDGSNFTLKIRSTKLEDSAMYFCASRVGGGSNQPQHFGDGTRLSIL.

The rearrangement uses TRBV7-2 and TRBJ2-7; D possibly corresponds to TRBD2 (6 bases). The germline V gene encodes CDR1 SGHTA and CDR2 FQGNSA. This CDR3 comprises 15 residues. Trimming stripped 0 bases from V and 0 bases from J, with 9 bases between. Written as DNA, the CDR3 is TGTGCCAGCAGCTTAGCTAGCGGCCTCTCCTACGAGCAGTACTTC. The encoded protein is CASSLASGLSYEQYF.

This clonotype came up a few times. The chain recombines TRBV6-5 with TRBJ1-1; D remains unclear. V lost 7 bases and J lost 1, with 4 bases in between. The CDR3 loop spans 11 amino acids. The germline gives CDR1 MNHEY, CDR2 SVGAGI. The CDR3 spells CASTGNTEAFF. The CDR3 region has the DNA TGTGCCAGCACAGGGAACACTGAAGCTTTCTTT.

This clonotype was observed many times. The chain carries TRBV25-1 and TRBJ1-2, with D unresolved. The V gene lost 1 base and the J gene lost 3 bases, with 12 bases spanning the gap. The CDR3 consists of 15 residues. Germline CDR1 MGHDK, CDR2 SYGVNS. The CDR3 protein is CASSEWHSSDYGYTF. The CDR3 nucleotides are TGTGCCAGCAGTGAATGGCACAGTTCGGACTATGGCTACACCTTC.